Here is one T cell receptor (beta chain) with its context. At one boundary the junction diverges from the germline segment, which might be a read error. It was with a sample-barcoded 5' primer and a J-beta primer mix that a second PCR of roughly 6 to 11 cycles was run. TCRdb itself ran the 5' RACE reads through MiXCR, one entry per CDR3 protein. This sample carries hundreds of thousands of distinct CDR3 sequences, about half of them seen once, and the ten largest clones take roughly 34%. For every donor, a draw yielded approximately 9.9 milliliters of peripheral blood. This entry comes from a study of blood T cells in healthy people across ages. Sequenced input: blood. The sequence derives from a woman aged 60-75 years in good health.

The CDR3 DNA sequence: TGTGCCAGCGGTTTAGGGGCGGGTAGCTACGAGCAGTACTTC. Protein product: CASGLGAGSYEQYF. J is TRBJ2-5 and V is TRBV12-3 or TRBV12-4; D may match TRBD1 or TRBD2 (5 bases each). The assigned J gene may be wrong: the sequence end matches TRBJ2-7 better. The CDR3 loop spans 14 amino acids.